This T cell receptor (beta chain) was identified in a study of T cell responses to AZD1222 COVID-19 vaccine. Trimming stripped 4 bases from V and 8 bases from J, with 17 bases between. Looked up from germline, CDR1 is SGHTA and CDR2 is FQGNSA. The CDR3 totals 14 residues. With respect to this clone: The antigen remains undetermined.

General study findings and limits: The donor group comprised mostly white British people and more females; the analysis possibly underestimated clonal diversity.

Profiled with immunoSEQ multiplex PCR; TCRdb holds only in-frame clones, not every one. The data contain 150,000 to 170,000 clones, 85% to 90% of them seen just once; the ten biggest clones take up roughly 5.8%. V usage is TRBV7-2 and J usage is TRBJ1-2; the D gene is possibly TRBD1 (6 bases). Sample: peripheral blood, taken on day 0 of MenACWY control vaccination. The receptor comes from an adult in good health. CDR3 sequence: CASSYLMGAKGYTF. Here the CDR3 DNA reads TGTGCCAGCAGCTACCTCATGGGGGCAAAAGGCTACACCTTC.